What follows are 12 T cell receptor beta chains derived from one specimen sequenced in a study of blood T cell repertoires in COVID-19. The method was immunoSEQ multiplex PCR; TCRdb's version includes in-frame clones alone and lacks a portion of them. The sample yields about 150,000 clones, approximately 80% seen once. Source material: peripheral blood. The source of these receptors is a woman aged 60-75 years with COVID-19, enrolled during active disease.

V usage is TRBV9 and J usage is TRBJ1-2, with 9 positions matching TRBD1. CDR1 SGDLS and CDR2 YYNGEE come from the germline V gene. CDR3 length: 17 amino acids. J gave up 6 bases and V 2 bases, and 14 bases lay outside the gene matches. The CDR3 DNA follows: TGTGCCAGCAGCGTTTCGACAGGGGGGCCAACCTTGAATGGCTACACCTTC. Its protein is CASSVSTGGPTLNGYTF.

This clone has more than one count but fewer than ten. The CDR3 region has the DNA TGTGCCAGCAGCCCGTGGTCCGGGGGGGACACTGAAGCTTTCTTT. Its translation: CASSPWSGGDTEAFF. The rearrangement uses TRBV27 and TRBJ1-1, with D tentatively TRBD1 (5 bases). The CDR3 has 15 residues. Trimming stripped 6 bases from V and 3 bases from J, with 17 bases between. Germline assignment: CDR1 MNHEY and CDR2 SMNVEV (reference sequence).

The chain has TRBV24-1 and TRBJ2-2; D gene unclear. The CDR3 loop spans 15 amino acids. Trimming took off 5 bases at V and 2 bases at J, with 11 bases between the two ends. Germline V gene data show CDR1 as KGHDR and CDR2 as SFDVKD. CDR3 coding DNA: TGTGCCACCAGTGCGCGGCGCTTAAACACCGGGGAGCTGTTTTTT. This translates into CATSARRLNTGELFF.

This sequence joins TRBV18 and TRBJ2-7, with 9 bases identical to TRBD2. V dropped 3 bases and J dropped 10; count of bases not matched to a gene: 10. The CDR3 is made up of 14 amino acids. Per the germline V gene, CDR1 is KGHSH and CDR2 is LQKENI. The CDR3 reads CASSPRLAETSQYF. CDR3 sequence (DNA): TGTGCCAGCTCACCCCGACTAGCGGAAACCTCCCAGTACTTC.

The CDR3 nucleotides are TGCGCCAGCAGTCGACAGGGTTACAATGAGCAGTTCTTC. It translates to CASSRQGYNEQFF. The rearrangement links TRBV5-1 to TRBJ2-1; 7 bases line up with TRBD1. Germline assignment: CDR1 SGHRS and CDR2 YFSETQ. J gave up 4 bases and V 5 bases, and 3 bases lay outside the gene matches. The CDR3 covers 13 residues.

There are a few counts of this clone. J is TRBJ1-5 and V is TRBV5-5; no clear D. This CDR3 has 15 residues. Looked up from germline, CDR1 is SGHKS and CDR2 is YYEKEE (reference sequence). The V gene lost 4 bases and the J gene lost 3 bases, with 14 bases spanning the gap. The CDR3 coding sequence is TGTGCCAGCAGCGCCCGGGAGGGTTTCAATCAGCCCCAGCATTTT. This sequence encodes CASSAREGFNQPQHF.

V gene TRBV7-8 combines with J gene TRBJ2-2, with TRBD2 matching over 9 bases. The CDR3 loop spans 16 amino acids. Per the germline V gene, CDR1 is SGHVS and CDR2 is FQNEAQ. The V gene end was trimmed by 3 bases and the J gene end by 5 bases; junction bases not matched to a gene: 7. CDR3 DNA: TGTGCCAGCAGCTTCTATAGCGGGAGCGGTACCGGGGAGCTGTTTTTT. Amino acid sequence: CASSFYSGSGTGELFF.

The chain recombines TRBV9 with TRBJ2-3, with D perhaps matching TRBD1 (7 bases). CDR3 length: 13 amino acids. Trimming removed 4 bases at V and 6 bases at J, with 12 bases between. CDR1 is SGDLS and CDR2 is YYNGEE in the germline V gene. CDR3 nucleotides: TGTGCCAGCAGCCTCGCAGGGGGGGATACGCAGTATTTT. It encodes CASSLAGGDTQYF. Filled out from reference TRBV9 and TRBJ2-3, the complete variable domain reads DSGVTQTPKHLITATGQRVTLRCSPRSGDLSVYWYQQSLDQGLQFLIQYYNGEERAKGNILERFSAQQFPDLHSELNLSSLELGDSALYFCASSLAGGDTQYFGPGTRLTVL.

The CDR3 nucleotides are TGTGCCAGCAGCTTAGTAATAGGGGATTCACCCCTCCACTTT. Its protein product is CASSLVIGDSPLHF. This rearrangement joins TRBV11-2 to TRBJ1-6; a possible D gene is TRBD1 (5 bases). The CDR3 has 14 residues. Germline assignment: CDR1 SGHAT and CDR2 FQNNGV. Trimming took off 1 base at V and 8 bases at J, with 9 bases between the two ends.

This clone was detected only a few times. CDR3 nucleotides: TGTGCCAGCAGCCAATGGGACAGGGGATTTTATGAAAAACTGTTTTTT. Protein: CASSQWDRGFYEKLFF. The chain employs TRBV11-2 and TRBJ1-4, with 10 bases matching TRBD1. This CDR3 has 16 amino acids. J was trimmed by 6 bases and V by 5 bases; bases with no gene match: 9. The germline gives CDR1 SGHAT, CDR2 FQNNGV.

This chain links TRBV21-1 with TRBJ1-1; no check of the table's D call, TRBD1, against the DNA was made. TRBV21-1 has pseudogene status. CDR3 size: 15 residues. The CDR3 is CASSNRDRDVSEAFF. The CDR3 nucleotides are TGTGCCAGCAGCAATCGGGACAGAGATGTTTCTGAAGCTTTCTTT.

The chain uses TRBV3-1 (or the pseudogene TRBV3-2) and TRBJ1-1, with 8 positions matching TRBD1. There are 14 residues in the CDR3. The V and J ends lost 3 bases and 4 bases, in that order; junction bases with no gene match: 4. CDR1 is LGHDT, CDR2 YNNKEL, per germline (reference sequence). CDR3 bases: TGTGCCAGCAGCCAGTACAGGGGGGGCACTGAAGCTTTCTTT. Protein product: CASSQYRGGTEAFF.